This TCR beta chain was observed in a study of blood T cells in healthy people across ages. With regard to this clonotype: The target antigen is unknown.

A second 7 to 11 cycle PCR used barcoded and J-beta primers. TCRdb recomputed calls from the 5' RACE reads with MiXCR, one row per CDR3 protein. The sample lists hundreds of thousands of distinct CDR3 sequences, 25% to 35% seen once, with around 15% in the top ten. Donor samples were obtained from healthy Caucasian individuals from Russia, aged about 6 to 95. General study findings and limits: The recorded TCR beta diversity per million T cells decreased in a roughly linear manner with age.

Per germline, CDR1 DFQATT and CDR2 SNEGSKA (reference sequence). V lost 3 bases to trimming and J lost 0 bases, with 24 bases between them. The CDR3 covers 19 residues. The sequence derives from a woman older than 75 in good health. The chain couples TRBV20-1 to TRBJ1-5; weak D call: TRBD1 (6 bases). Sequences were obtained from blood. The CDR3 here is CSASTGTLEGIYSNQPQHF. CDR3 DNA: TGCAGTGCTAGTACCGGGACATTGGAAGGGATTTATAGCAATCAGCCCCAGCATTTT.